Included here is one T cell receptor (beta chain) sequence, with context. What it binds is unknown. The CDR3 runs 13 residues. The germline CDR1 and CDR2 sequences are SEHNR and FQNEAQ (reference sequence). V lost 1 base, J lost 5 bases, and 8 bases lay in between. PCR amplification relied on 60 Vbeta primers (plus 13 Jbeta primers). Measured with immunoSEQ multiplex PCR; TCRdb has only the in-frame clones, and not every one. The sample consists of under 200,000 clones, around 84% of them appearing once. The source of the sample is a study of cytomegalovirus exposure and HLA in healthy donors. Study-wide points: It was only CMV serostatus that was available as immune exposure information. An observed cluster of highly shared sequence variants was recorded as a likely sequencing artifact.

The sequenced sample was PBMCs. This receptor was identified in a male donor in good health and CMV-seropositive. The chain carries TRBV7-9 and TRBJ1-1; D gene ambiguous. The DNA for the CDR3 is TGTGCCAGCAGCTTAGTGGCATCAACTGAAGCTTTCTTT. It codes for CASSLVASTEAFF.